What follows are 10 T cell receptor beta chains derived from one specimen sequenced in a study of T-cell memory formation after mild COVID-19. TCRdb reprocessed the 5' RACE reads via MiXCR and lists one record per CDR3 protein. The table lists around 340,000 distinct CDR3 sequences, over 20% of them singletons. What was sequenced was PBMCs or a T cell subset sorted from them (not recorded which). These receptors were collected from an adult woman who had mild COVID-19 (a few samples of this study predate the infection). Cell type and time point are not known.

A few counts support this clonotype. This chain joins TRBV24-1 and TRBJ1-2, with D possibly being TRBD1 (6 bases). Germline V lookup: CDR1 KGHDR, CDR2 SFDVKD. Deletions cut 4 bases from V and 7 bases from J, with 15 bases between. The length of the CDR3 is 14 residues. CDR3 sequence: CATSEDSTLRGYTF. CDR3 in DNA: TGTGCCACCAGTGAGGACAGCACTCTACGTGGCTACACCTTC.

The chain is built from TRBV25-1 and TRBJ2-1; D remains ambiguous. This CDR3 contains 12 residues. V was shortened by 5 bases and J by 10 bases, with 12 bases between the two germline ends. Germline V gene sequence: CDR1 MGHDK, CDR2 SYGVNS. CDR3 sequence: CASSLMVGEQFF. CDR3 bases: TGTGCCAGCAGTTTGATGGTTGGGGAGCAGTTCTTC.

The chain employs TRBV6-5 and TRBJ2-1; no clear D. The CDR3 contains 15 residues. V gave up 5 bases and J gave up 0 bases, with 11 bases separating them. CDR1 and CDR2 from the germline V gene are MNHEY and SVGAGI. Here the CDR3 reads CASSIDSASYNEQFF. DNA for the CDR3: TGTGCCAGCAGTATCGACTCGGCCTCCTACAATGAGCAGTTCTTC.

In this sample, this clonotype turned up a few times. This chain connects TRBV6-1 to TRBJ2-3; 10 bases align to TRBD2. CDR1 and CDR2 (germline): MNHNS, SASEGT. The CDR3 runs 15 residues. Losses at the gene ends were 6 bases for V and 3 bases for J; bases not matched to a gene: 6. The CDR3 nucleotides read TGTGCCAGCAGGGCTAGCGGGAGTTGGACAGATACGCAGTATTTT. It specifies CASRASGSWTDTQYF.

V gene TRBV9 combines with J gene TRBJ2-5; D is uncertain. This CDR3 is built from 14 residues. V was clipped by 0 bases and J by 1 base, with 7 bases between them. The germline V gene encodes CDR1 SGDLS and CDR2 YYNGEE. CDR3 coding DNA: TGTGCCAGCAGCGTAGTGGCGGCCCAAGAGACCCAGTACTTC. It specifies CASSVVAAQETQYF.

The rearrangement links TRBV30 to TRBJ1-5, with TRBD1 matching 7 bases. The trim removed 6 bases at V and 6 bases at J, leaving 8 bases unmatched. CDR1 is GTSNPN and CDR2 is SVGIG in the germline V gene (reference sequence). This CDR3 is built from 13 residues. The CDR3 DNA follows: TGTGCCTGCGGGTCAGGGGGAGGTCAGCCCCAGCATTTT. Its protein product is CACGSGGGQPQHF.

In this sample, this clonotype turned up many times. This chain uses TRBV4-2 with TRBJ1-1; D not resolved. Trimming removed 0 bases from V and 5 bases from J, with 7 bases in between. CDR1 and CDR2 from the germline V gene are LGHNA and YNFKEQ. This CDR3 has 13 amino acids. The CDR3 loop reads CASSQDRGTEAFF. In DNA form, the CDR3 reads TGTGCCAGCAGCCAAGATCGAGGGACTGAAGCTTTCTTT.

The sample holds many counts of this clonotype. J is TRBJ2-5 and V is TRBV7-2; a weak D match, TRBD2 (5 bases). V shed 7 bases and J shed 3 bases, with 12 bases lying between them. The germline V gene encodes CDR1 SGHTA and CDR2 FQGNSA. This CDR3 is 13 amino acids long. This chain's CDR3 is CASTPSREETQYF. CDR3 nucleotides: TGTGCCAGCACCCCTTCGCGGGAAGAGACCCAGTACTTC.

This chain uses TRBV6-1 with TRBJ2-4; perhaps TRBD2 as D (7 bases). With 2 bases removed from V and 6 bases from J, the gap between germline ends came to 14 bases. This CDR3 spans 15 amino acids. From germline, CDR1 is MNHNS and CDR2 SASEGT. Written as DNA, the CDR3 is TGTGCCAGCAGTGAACGGGGGGCCCGCGGAAACATTCAGTACTTC. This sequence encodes CASSERGARGNIQYF.

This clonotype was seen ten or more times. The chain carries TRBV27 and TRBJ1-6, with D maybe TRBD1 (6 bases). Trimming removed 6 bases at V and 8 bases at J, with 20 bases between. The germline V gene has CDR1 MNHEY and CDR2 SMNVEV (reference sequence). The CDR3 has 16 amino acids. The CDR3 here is CASRALWGGLDSPLHF. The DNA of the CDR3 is TGTGCCAGCAGGGCCCTTTGGGGGGGGCTGGATTCACCCCTCCACTTT.